Each of the 5 T cell receptor beta chains below was sequenced from the same sample in a study of CD8 T cells in ankylosing spondylitis. TCRdb re-called the 5' RACE reads with MiXCR, one entry per CDR3 protein. Of around 88,000 distinct CDR3 sequences detected, about 8.8% appear once; the ten largest clones hold approximately 4.6%. Sequencing used blood, either unsorted or a sorted T cell fraction (not recorded which). The origin of the receptors is a male donor with ankylosing spondylitis or in good health (not recorded which).

This clonotype appeared many times. CDR3 in amino acids: CASSDSPGYEQYF. As DNA, the CDR3 is TGTGCCAGCAGTGACTCACCGGGCTACGAGCAGTACTTC. The chain is built from TRBV6-4 and TRBJ2-7; no definite D call. Trimming shortened V by 0 bases and J by 3 bases, and 6 bases separated the two germline ends. This CDR3 region has 13 residues. Germline loops: CDR1 MRHNA, CDR2 SNTAGT.

This clonotype has at least ten counts. V is TRBV25-1 and J is TRBJ2-3; D call uncertain. The V end lost 1 base, the J end lost 2 bases, and 13 bases lay between the germline ends. The CDR3 has 16 amino acids. Per germline, CDR1 MGHDK and CDR2 SYGVNS. The CDR3 sequence: CASSESRQANTDTQYF. The DNA for the CDR3 is TGTGCCAGCAGTGAATCTCGGCAGGCCAACACAGATACGCAGTATTTT.

This clonotype has a count of ten or more. This rearrangement joins TRBV7-9 to TRBJ2-3; 9 bases map to TRBD2. V shed 1 base and J 4 bases; nucleotides not matched to a gene: 6. Germline V gene lookup returns CDR1 SEHNR and CDR2 FQNEAQ (reference sequence). The CDR3 consists of 16 residues. The CDR3 nucleotides are TGTGCCAGCAGCTTAGGAAGGACTAGCGCGGCAGATACGCAGTATTTT. Protein product: CASSLGRTSAADTQYF.

The table lists this clonotype with many counts. The gene calls are TRBV12-3 or TRBV12-4 and TRBJ2-7; TRBD1 agrees at 10 bases. The CDR3 covers 16 residues. J was trimmed by 2 bases and V by 6 bases; bases with no gene match: 10. The CDR3 reads CASRHSGTGATYEQYF. In DNA, the CDR3 is TGTGCCAGCAGACATAGTGGGACAGGGGCGACCTACGAGCAGTACTTC.

This clonotype was seen repeatedly, ten times or more. V usage is TRBV24-1 and J usage is TRBJ2-2, with 12 positions matching TRBD2. The CDR3 length is 17 residues. The V segment lost 3 bases and the J segment 3 bases; nucleotides outside the gene matches: 4. CDR1 and CDR2 from the germline V gene are KGHDR and SFDVKD. The CDR3 here is CATSDPGLAGHTGELFF. Written as DNA, the CDR3 is TGTGCCACCAGTGATCCCGGACTAGCGGGGCACACCGGGGAGCTGTTTTTT.